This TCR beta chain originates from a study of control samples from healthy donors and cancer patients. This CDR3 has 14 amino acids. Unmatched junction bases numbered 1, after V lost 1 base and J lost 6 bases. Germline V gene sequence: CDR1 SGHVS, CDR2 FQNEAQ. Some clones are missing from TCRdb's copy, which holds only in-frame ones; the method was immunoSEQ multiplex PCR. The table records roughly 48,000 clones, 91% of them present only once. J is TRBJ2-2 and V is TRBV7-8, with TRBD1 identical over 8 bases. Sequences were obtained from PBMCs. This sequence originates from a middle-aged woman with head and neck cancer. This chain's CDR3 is CASSLGTGSGELFF. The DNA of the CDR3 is TGTGCCAGCAGCTTAGGGACAGGGTCCGGGGAGCTGTTTTTT.